This T cell receptor (beta chain) appears in the sequencing data of a study of OX40 agonist ivuxolimab in advanced cancers. Study information: A partial response was reached by three patients: one with hepatocellular carcinoma and two with cutaneous melanoma.

The repertoire was sequenced with immunoSEQ multiplex PCR; TCRdb's copy has only in-frame clones and lacks some. Of over 55,000 clones detected, over 75% appear once; the ten largest clones hold around 8%. Points on this clone: Its antigen is still unknown.

The CDR3 runs 15 residues. Losses at the gene ends were 3 bases for V and 3 bases for J; bases not matched to a gene: 5. Per the germline V gene, CDR1 is MGHDK and CDR2 is SYGVNS. Study results and caveats: Clonal expansion from baseline to week 6 occurred in both CD4+ and CD8+ T cells.

The source is an adult with an advanced solid tumor such as melanoma, head and neck, liver or kidney cancer. Material: CD4+ or CD8+ T cells sorted from blood, obtained in a trial of the OX40 agonist ivuxolimab. The chain links TRBV25-1 to TRBJ2-5; 9 positions agree with TRBD2. CDR3 sequence reads: CASSDSLAGKETQYF. CDR3 bases: TGTGCCAGCAGTGATTCGCTAGCGGGGAAAGAGACCCAGTACTTC.